The 27 T cell receptor beta chains below come from one sample, sequenced in a study of blood T cell repertoires in COVID-19. The assay was immunoSEQ multiplex PCR, and TCRdb's table has in-frame clones only and misses some. The repertoire has about 63,000 clones, 80% to 90% of them found once; the top ten carry 3.8%. Sequencing input: PBMCs or T cells enriched from blood (not recorded which). These receptors were taken from a woman aged 40 to 55 with acute COVID-19.

The chain employs TRBV13 and TRBJ1-6; 8 nucleotides agree with TRBD1. V lost 4 bases to trimming and J lost 6 bases; unmatched junction nucleotides: 8. Germline assignment: CDR1 PRHDT and CDR2 FYEKMQ (reference sequence). This CDR3 spans 16 amino acids. The CDR3 protein is CASSSSGTGSNSPLHF. The CDR3 DNA follows: TGTGCCAGCAGCTCATCCGGGACAGGTAGTAATTCACCCCTCCACTTT.

The J gene is TRBJ2-2, the V gene TRBV11-3; a weak D match, TRBD1 (6 bases). The CDR3 extends over 15 amino acids. Germline V CDR1 and CDR2: SGHNT, YENEEA. The germline V and J ends were trimmed by 5 bases and 1 base, with 11 bases remaining between them. In DNA form, the CDR3 reads TGTGCCAGCAGCCCGCAGGGACAGAACACCGGGGAGCTGTTTTTT. Translating gives CASSPQGQNTGELFF. The full variable domain, in which reference TRBV11-3 and TRBJ2-2 provide the parts outside the CDR3, is EAGVVQSPRYKIIEKKQPVAFWCNPISGHNTLYWYLQNLGQGPELLIRYENEEAVDDSQLPKDRFSAERLKGVDSTLKIQPAELGDSAVYLCASSPQGQNTGELFFGEGSRLTVL.

The CDR3 DNA follows: TGTGCCAGCACCCCACAGGGGGCCACTAATGAAAAACTGTTTTTT. Protein: CASTPQGATNEKLFF. The chain couples TRBV28 to TRBJ1-4, with 9 bases matching TRBD1. The CDR3 loop spans 15 amino acids. J lost 2 bases, V lost 7 bases, and 5 bases had no gene match. Germline V gene data show CDR1 as MDHEN and CDR2 as SYDVKM. The full variable domain, completed using reference TRBV28 and TRBJ1-4, is DVKVTQSSRYLVKRTGEKVFLECVQDMDHENMFWYRQDPGLGLRLIYFSYDVKMKEKGDIPEGYSVSREKKERFSLILESASTNQTSMYLCASTPQGATNEKLFFGSGTQLSVL.

The chain carries TRBV27 and TRBJ1-5, with D unresolved. Germline CDR1 reads MNHEY; CDR2 reads SMNVEV (reference sequence). Trimming pared 6 bases from V and 0 bases from J, leaving 6 bases between. The CDR3 runs 13 residues. The CDR3 DNA sequence: TGTGCCAGCAGCCTCGGTAGCAATCAGCCCCAGCATTTT. Its translation is CASSLGSNQPQHF.

This clone was found a few times. The chain couples TRBV19 to TRBJ1-1; D gene uncertain. The CDR3 consists of 15 residues. Germline-derived CDR1 and CDR2 are LNHDA and SQIVND (reference sequence). V shed 3 bases and J shed 0 bases, with 11 bases lying between them. The CDR3 DNA follows: TGTGCCAGTAGTATCGGGCCGACTATGAACACTGAAGCTTTCTTT. This translates into CASSIGPTMNTEAFF.

CDR3 in DNA: TGTGCCATCAGTGAGTCTTTGTGGGGGCGGAACTATGGCTACACCTTC. Residues: CAISESLWGRNYGYTF. This chain uses TRBV10-3 with TRBJ1-2; a weak D match, TRBD1 (6 bases). The CDR3 is 16 amino acids. The ends were cut back, 0 bases at V and 2 bases at J, with 13 bases in the middle. Germline V CDR1 and CDR2: ENHRY, SYGVKD.

This chain joins TRBV28 and TRBJ2-5; D is possibly TRBD2 (5 bases). Looked up from germline, CDR1 is MDHEN and CDR2 is SYDVKM. V lost 5 bases to trimming and J lost 1 base, with 11 bases between them. This CDR3 comprises 14 residues. CDR3 coding DNA: TGTGCCAGCAGTAGGCGGGTCGGCCAAGAGACCCAGTACTTC. It encodes CASSRRVGQETQYF.

V usage is TRBV7-9 and J usage is TRBJ1-6; D possibly corresponds to TRBD1 (6 bases). The CDR3 has 16 amino acids. The ends were cut back, 1 base at V and 9 bases at J, with 16 bases in the middle. Per germline, CDR1 SEHNR and CDR2 FQNEAQ (reference sequence). CDR3 in DNA: TGTGCCAGCAGCTTAGGGGTACAGGGTAATAGTTCACCCCTCCACTTT. It encodes CASSLGVQGNSSPLHF.

This clone appeared a single time. The chain joins TRBV3-1 (or the pseudogene TRBV3-2) to TRBJ1-6; the match to TRBD1 covers 8 bases. With V trimmed by 1 base and J by 10 bases, 6 bases remained unmatched. This CDR3 is 15 amino acids long. The germline V gene encodes CDR1 LGHDT and CDR2 YNNKEL (reference sequence). The CDR3 protein is CASSQASRGLSPLHF. The CDR3 DNA reads as TGTGCCAGCAGCCAAGCGTCCAGGGGGCTGTCACCCCTCCACTTT.

This clone occurred a few times. The chain links TRBV2 to TRBJ2-3, with D possibly matching TRBD2 (6 bases). This CDR3 has 15 residues. The V gene lost 3 bases and the J gene lost 1 base, with 11 bases spanning the gap. The V gene's germline CDR1 is SNHLY and CDR2 FYNNEI. CDR3 region: CASSEVAGRTDTQYF. In DNA form, the CDR3 reads TGTGCCAGCAGTGAGGTTGCGGGACGCACAGATACGCAGTATTTT.

The V and J genes are TRBV20-1 and TRBJ2-5; TRBD2 agrees at 11 bases. This CDR3 comprises 13 residues. V lost 3 bases, J lost 6 bases, and 3 bases stayed unmatched. From germline, CDR1 is DFQATT and CDR2 SNEGSKA (reference sequence). The CDR3 spells CSASTSGGQTQYF. The CDR3 nucleotides read TGCAGTGCTAGTACTAGCGGGGGACAGACCCAGTACTTC.

This chain uses TRBV3-1 (or the pseudogene TRBV3-2) with TRBJ2-6, with no clear D. The V end was cut by 6 bases, the J end by 2 bases, with 5 bases between. Germline V gene data show CDR1 as LGHDT and CDR2 as YNNKEL (reference sequence). This CDR3 spans 13 amino acids. CDR3 coding DNA: TGTGCCAGCAGGAGAACTGGGGCCAACGTCCTGACTTTC. Its protein product is CASRRTGANVLTF.

This sequence joins TRBV2 and TRBJ1-4, with 9 bases lining up with TRBD1. The CDR3 length is 14 residues. V gave up 7 bases and J gave up 3 bases; unmatched junction bases: 3. Germline V lookup: CDR1 SNHLY, CDR2 FYNNEI. CDR3 protein: CASTRTGANEKLFF. The CDR3, as DNA: TGTGCCAGCACCCGGACAGGGGCTAATGAAAAACTGTTTTTT.

The chain employs TRBV5-1 and TRBJ2-7, with 7 bases matching TRBD1. This CDR3 is 13 amino acids long. J was trimmed by 3 bases and V by 2 bases; bases with no gene match: 2. Germline-derived CDR1 and CDR2 are SGHRS and YFSETQ. In nucleotides, the CDR3 is TGCGCCAGCAGCTTAACAGGGGACTACGAGCAGTACGTC. Its protein is CASSLTGDYEQYV.

This clone was recorded only once. The CDR3 spells CASSPGDGLFYGYTF. DNA for the CDR3: TGTGCCAGCAGCCCGGGGGACGGCCTTTTCTATGGCTACACCTTC. The chain joins TRBV3-1 (or the pseudogene TRBV3-2) to TRBJ1-2; D might be TRBD1 (5 bases). The germline CDR1 and CDR2 sequences are LGHDT and YNNKEL (reference sequence). The ends were cut back, 4 bases at V and 4 bases at J, with 16 bases in the middle. The CDR3 has 15 amino acids.

The chain uses TRBV14 and TRBJ2-3; 10 bases agree with TRBD1. This CDR3 spans 16 amino acids. V shed 2 bases and J 2 bases; nucleotides not matched to a gene: 4. Germline V CDR1 and CDR2: SGHDN, FVKESK. The DNA of the CDR3 is TGTGCCAGCAGCCAAAGGACAGGGGGGTCCACAGATACGCAGTATTTT. Amino acids: CASSQRTGGSTDTQYF.

The CDR3 protein is CASSIAGTYGYTF. The CDR3 DNA reads as TGTGCCAGCAGTATCGCGGGGACCTATGGCTACACCTTC. V usage is TRBV27 and J usage is TRBJ1-2; possible D gene TRBD1, 5 bases. CDR1 is MNHEY, CDR2 SMNVEV, per germline (reference sequence). V was clipped by 5 bases and J by 4 bases, with 11 bases between them. The CDR3 sequence is 13 residues long.

This clone has a single count. This chain connects TRBV28 to TRBJ2-5; D uncertain. The CDR3 consists of 15 residues. V gave up 2 bases and J gave up 4 bases, with 14 bases separating them. Germline CDR1 reads MDHEN; CDR2 reads SYDVKM. The DNA for the CDR3 is TGTGCCAGCAGTTTACTTAGTTGGTATGCAGAGACCCAGTACTTC. Amino acids: CASSLLSWYAETQYF.

The rearrangement uses TRBV7-9 and TRBJ2-2; possible D gene TRBD1, 5 bases. The V end was cut by 1 base, the J end by 4 bases, with 10 bases between. The germline V gene encodes CDR1 SEHNR and CDR2 FQNEAQ (reference sequence). The CDR3 is 15 amino acids. The CDR3 DNA is TGTGCCAGCAGCTTAGGACAGATGCCCACCGGGGAGCTGTTTTTT. Amino acids: CASSLGQMPTGELFF.

The chain has TRBV7-9 and TRBJ2-5; tentative D call: TRBD1 (6 bases). Germline CDR1 SEHNR, CDR2 FQNEAQ (reference sequence). The CDR3 length is 15 residues. The germline V and J ends were trimmed by 5 bases and 4 bases, with 17 bases remaining between them. The CDR3 loop reads CASSATRGSGETQYF. The CDR3 DNA is TGTGCCAGCAGCGCTACCAGGGGCTCGGGAGAGACCCAGTACTTC.

The chain recombines TRBV5-6 with TRBJ2-1; D perhaps matches TRBD2 (5 bases). Germline CDR1 SGHDT, CDR2 YYEEEE. V was shortened by 0 bases and J by 3 bases, with 16 bases between the two germline ends. This CDR3 is built from 17 residues. The CDR3 loop reads CASSLVVGAVNYNEQFF. CDR3 nucleotide sequence: TGTGCCAGCAGCTTGGTCGTGGGAGCTGTGAACTACAATGAGCAGTTCTTC.

The chain carries TRBV5-6 and TRBJ1-5; the D gene is possibly TRBD1 (6 bases). Deletions cut 4 bases from V and 5 bases from J, with 19 bases between. Germline assignment: CDR1 SGHDT and CDR2 YYEEEE. CDR3 size: 16 residues. CDR3 sequence (DNA): TGTGCCAGCAGCCAAAACCACGACAGGCGAGATCAGCCCCAGCATTTT. It specifies CASSQNHDRRDQPQHF.

V gene TRBV6-5 combines with J gene TRBJ1-1, with D unclear. Trimming pared 0 bases from V and 2 bases from J, leaving 10 bases between. Germline-derived CDR1 and CDR2 are MNHEY and SVGAGI. The CDR3 is 15 residues long. CDR3 in amino acids: CASSYSAGSNTEAFF. CDR3 DNA sequence: TGTGCCAGCAGTTACTCAGCCGGGTCAAACACTGAAGCTTTCTTT.

V usage is TRBV24-1 and J usage is TRBJ1-5; perhaps TRBD1 as D (6 bases). Germline CDR1 reads KGHDR; CDR2 reads SFDVKD. This CDR3 has 15 residues. V lost 10 bases and J lost 4, with 19 bases in between. The CDR3 DNA reads TGTGCCACGCAGGGGTCCGCCACGCTTAATCAGCCCCAGCATTTT. Its protein is CATQGSATLNQPQHF.

The chain combines TRBV10-3 with TRBJ1-2, with D possibly being TRBD1 (5 bases). The CDR3 loop spans 15 amino acids. Trimming pared 3 bases from V and 7 bases from J, leaving 18 bases between. Germline CDR1 ENHRY, CDR2 SYGVKD. This CDR3 reads CAISDYRQGKVGYTF. The CDR3 DNA reads TGTGCCATCAGTGATTATCGTCAGGGAAAGGTTGGCTACACCTTC.

This chain uses TRBV4-2 with TRBJ2-5, with D possibly TRBD2 on 6 matching bases. This CDR3 region has 15 residues. Per the germline V gene, CDR1 is LGHNA and CDR2 is YNFKEQ. The V and J ends lost 6 bases and 0 bases respectively, with 14 bases between them. In DNA, the CDR3 is TGTGCCAGCAGAGATATCCGGGACTACCAAGAGACCCAGTACTTC. Its translation: CASRDIRDYQETQYF.

The count of this clone is one. The chain recombines TRBV4-1 with TRBJ1-4; 10 positions match TRBD1. With V trimmed by 6 bases and J by 8 bases, 6 bases remained unmatched. The CDR3 consists of 14 residues. Germline CDR1 reads MGHRA; CDR2 reads YSYEKL. For the CDR3, the DNA is TGCGCCAGCAGAGGACAGGGGGAAGGGGAAAAACTGTTTTTT. Encoded protein: CASRGQGEGEKLFF.